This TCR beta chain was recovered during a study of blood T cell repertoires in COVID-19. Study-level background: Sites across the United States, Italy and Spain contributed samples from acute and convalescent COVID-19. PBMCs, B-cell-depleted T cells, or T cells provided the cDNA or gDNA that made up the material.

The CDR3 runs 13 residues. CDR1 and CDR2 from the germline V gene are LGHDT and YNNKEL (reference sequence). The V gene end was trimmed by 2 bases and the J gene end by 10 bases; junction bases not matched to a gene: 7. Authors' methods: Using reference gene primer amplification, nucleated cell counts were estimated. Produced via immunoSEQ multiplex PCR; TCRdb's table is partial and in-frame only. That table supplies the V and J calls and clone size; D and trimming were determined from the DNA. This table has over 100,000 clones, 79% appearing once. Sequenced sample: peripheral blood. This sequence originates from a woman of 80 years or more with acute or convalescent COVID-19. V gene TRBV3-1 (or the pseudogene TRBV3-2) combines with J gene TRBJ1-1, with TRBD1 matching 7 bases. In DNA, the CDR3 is TGTGCCAGCAGCCAACAGGGGGATCGGGGAGCTTTCTTT. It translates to CASSQQGDRGAFF.